This T cell receptor beta chain was recorded in a study of control samples from healthy donors and cancer patients. Profiling relied on immunoSEQ multiplex PCR, and the TCRdb table lists in-frame clones only, not all of them. The profile covers some 150,000 clones, with approximately 96% appearing a single time and over 0.9% taken by the ten largest. This CDR3 contains 15 residues. Germline V CDR1 and CDR2: MGHRA, YSYEKL. V shed 5 bases and J shed 1 base, with 9 bases lying between them. This chain links TRBV4-1 with TRBJ1-6; D gene uncertain. The sequenced material came from blood. The sequence derives from a woman aged 25 to 45 in good health. As DNA, the CDR3 is TGCGCCAGCAGCGGAGACGGTTCCTATAATTCACCCCTCCACTTT. It specifies CASSGDGSYNSPLHF.